This TCR beta chain originates from a study of blood T cell repertoires in COVID-19. Study context: From T cells, B-cell-depleted T cells, or PBMCs came the material, which was cDNA or gDNA.

In the study's own analysis: Cell counts per sample came from amplifying reference gene primers. Repertoires were generated with immunoSEQ multiplex PCR, while TCRdb's copy carries only in-frame clones and drops some. V, J and clone size are those of that table, while D and trimming were read from the DNA. The table lists approximately 320,000 clones, roughly 91% of them singletons, with 11% in the top ten. Seattle patient enrollment occurred during active infection, with longitudinal follow-up thereafter. The V segment lost 2 bases and the J segment 6 bases; nucleotides outside the gene matches: 11. CDR1 and CDR2 from the germline V gene are MNHEY and SMNVEV (reference sequence). CDR3 length equals 17 residues.

The clonotype originates from a woman between 25 and 40 years old with COVID-19, enrolled during active disease. The chain joins TRBV27 to TRBJ2-1; TRBD2 matches 9 bases. Sequenced sample: peripheral blood. This chain's CDR3 is CASSLGWRLAGTNEQFF. In DNA form, the CDR3 reads TGTGCCAGCAGTTTAGGTTGGCGTCTAGCGGGGACCAATGAGCAGTTCTTC.